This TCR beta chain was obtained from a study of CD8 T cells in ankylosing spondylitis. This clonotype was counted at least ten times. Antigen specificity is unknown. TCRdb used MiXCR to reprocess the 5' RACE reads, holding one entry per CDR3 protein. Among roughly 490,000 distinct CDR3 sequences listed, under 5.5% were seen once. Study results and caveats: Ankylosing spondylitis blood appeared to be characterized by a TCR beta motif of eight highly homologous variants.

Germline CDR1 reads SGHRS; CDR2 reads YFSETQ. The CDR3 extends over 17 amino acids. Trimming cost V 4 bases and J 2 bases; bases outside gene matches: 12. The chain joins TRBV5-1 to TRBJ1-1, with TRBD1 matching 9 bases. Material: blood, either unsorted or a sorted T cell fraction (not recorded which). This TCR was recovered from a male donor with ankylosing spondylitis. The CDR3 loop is CASSAALGQGENTEAFF. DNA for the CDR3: TGCGCCAGCAGCGCCGCTCTGGGACAGGGTGAAAACACTGAAGCTTTCTTT.